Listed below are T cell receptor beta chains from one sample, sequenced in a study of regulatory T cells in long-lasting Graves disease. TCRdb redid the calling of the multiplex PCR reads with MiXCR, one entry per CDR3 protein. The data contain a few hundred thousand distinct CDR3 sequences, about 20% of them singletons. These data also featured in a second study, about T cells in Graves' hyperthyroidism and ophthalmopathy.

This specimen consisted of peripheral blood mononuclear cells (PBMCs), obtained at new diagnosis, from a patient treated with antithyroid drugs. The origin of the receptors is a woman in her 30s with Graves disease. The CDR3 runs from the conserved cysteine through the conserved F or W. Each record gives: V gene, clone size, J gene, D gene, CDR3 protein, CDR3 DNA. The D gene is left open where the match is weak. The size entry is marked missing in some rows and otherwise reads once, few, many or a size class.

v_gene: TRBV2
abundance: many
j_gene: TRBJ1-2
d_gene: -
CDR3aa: CATRARGFNGYTF
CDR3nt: TGTGCCACCCGAGCGCGGGGGTTTAATGGCTACACCTTC

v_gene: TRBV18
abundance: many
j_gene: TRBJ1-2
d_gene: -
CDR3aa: CASSIRDKSAYGYTF
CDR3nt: TGTGCCAGCTCTATCCGGGACAAGAGCGCCTATGGCTACACCTTC

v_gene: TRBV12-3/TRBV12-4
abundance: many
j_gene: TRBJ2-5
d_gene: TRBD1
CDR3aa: CASSLGTGVIQETQYF
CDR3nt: TGTGCCAGCAGTTTAGGCACAGGGGTTATTCAAGAGACCCAGTACTTC

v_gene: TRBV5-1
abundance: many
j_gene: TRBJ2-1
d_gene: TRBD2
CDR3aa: CASSSGLAGGGYNEQFF
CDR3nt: TGCGCCAGCAGCTCCGGACTAGCGGGGGGAGGTTACAATGAGCAGTTCTTC

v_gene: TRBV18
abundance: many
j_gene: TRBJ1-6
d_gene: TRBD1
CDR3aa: CASSPSRQGNNSPLHF
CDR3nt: TGTGCCAGCTCACCTTCCCGACAGGGCAACAATTCACCCCTCCACTTT

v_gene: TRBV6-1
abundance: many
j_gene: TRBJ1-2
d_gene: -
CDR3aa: CASSEWDGAFYGYTF
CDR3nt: TGTGCCAGCAGTGAATGGGACGGGGCCTTCTATGGCTACACCTTC

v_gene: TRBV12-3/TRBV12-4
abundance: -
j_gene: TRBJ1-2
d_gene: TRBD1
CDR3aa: CASSDRGGVGYTF
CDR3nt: TGTGCCAGCAGCGACAGGGGAGGCGTTGGCTACACCTTC

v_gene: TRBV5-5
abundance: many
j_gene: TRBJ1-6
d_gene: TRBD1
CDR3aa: CASSLSGQTNSPLHF
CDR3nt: TGTGCCAGCAGCTTGTCGGGACAGACTAATTCACCCCTCCACTTT

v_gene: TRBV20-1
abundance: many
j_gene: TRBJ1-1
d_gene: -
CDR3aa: CSGSDGNTEAFF
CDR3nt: TGCAGTGGTAGCGACGGGAACACTGAAGCTTTCTTT

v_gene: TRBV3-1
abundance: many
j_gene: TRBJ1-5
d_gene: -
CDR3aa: CASSQGVAANNQPQHF
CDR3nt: TGTGCCAGCAGCCAAGGGGTGGCAGCCAACAATCAGCCCCAGCATTTT

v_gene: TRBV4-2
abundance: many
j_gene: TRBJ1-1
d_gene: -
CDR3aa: CASSQDEGPLNTEAFF
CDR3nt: TGTGCCAGCAGCCAAGATGAAGGACCTTTGAACACTGAAGCTTTCTTT

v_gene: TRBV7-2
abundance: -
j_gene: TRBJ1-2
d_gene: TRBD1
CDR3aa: CASSVGGGDGGYTF
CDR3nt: TGTGCCAGCAGCGTAGGGGGCGGGGATGGAGGCTACACCTTC

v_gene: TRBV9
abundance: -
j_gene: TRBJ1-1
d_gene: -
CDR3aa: CAASVGQRENTEAFF
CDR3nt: TGTGCCGCGAGCGTAGGTCAGCGGGAGAACACTGAAGCTTTCTTT

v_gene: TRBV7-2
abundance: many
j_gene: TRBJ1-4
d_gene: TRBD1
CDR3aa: CASSLDQGGEKLFF
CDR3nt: TGTGCCAGCAGCTTAGATCAGGGGGGTGAAAAACTGTTTTTT

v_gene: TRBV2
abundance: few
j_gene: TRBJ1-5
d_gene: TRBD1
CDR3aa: CASTKGTGGNQPQHF
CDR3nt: TGTGCCAGCACCAAGGGGACAGGTGGCAATCAGCCCCAGCATTTT

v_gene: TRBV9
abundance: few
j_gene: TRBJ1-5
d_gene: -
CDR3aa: CASSAGGSNQPQHF
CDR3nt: TGTGCCAGCAGCGCCGGAGGGAGCAATCAGCCCCAGCATTTT

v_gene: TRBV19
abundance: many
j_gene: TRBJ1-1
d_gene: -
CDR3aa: CASSTGQSRTEAFF
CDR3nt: TGTGCCAGTAGTACAGGACAGTCGAGGACTGAAGCTTTCTTT

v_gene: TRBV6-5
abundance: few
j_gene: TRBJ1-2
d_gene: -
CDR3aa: CASSYSRDSLGYTF
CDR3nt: TGTGCCAGCAGTTACTCGCGGGATTCCTTGGGCTACACCTTC

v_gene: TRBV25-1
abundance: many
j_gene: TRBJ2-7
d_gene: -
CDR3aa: CASSSIESYHEQYF
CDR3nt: TGTGCCAGCAGCTCCATAGAAAGCTACCACGAGCAGTACTTC

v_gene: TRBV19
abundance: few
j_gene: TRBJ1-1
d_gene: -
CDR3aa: CASSLWMNTEAFF
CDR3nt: TGTGCCAGTAGTCTCTGGATGAACACTGAAGCTTTCTTT

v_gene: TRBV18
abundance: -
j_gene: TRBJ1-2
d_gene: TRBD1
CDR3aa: CASSPAGGDYGYTF
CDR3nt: TGTGCCAGCTCTCCTGCAGGGGGCGACTATGGCTACACCTTC

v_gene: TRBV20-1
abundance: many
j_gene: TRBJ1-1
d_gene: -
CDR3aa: CSARDMLYGGMNTEAFF
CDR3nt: TGCAGTGCTAGAGATATGTTATACGGGGGGATGAACACTGAAGCTTTCTTT

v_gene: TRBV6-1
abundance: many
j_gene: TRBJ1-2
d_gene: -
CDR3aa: CASSRQAPNYGYTF
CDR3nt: TGTGCCAGCAGTCGACAGGCCCCTAACTATGGCTACACCTTC

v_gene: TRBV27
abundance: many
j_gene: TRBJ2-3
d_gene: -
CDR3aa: CASTRTGLTDTQYF
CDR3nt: TGTGCCAGCACCCGTACGGGACTCACAGATACGCAGTATTTT

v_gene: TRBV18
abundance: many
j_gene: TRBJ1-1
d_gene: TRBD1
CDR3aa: CASSPADRALNTEAFF
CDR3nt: TGTGCCAGCTCACCAGCTGACAGGGCGTTGAACACTGAAGCTTTCTTT

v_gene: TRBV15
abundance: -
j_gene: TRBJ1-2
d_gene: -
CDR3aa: CATSRDYVGDGYTF
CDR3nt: TGTGCCACCAGCAGAGATTACGTTGGGGATGGCTACACCTTC

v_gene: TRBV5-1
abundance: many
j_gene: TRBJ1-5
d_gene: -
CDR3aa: CASSSGAPNQPQHF
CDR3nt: TGCGCCAGCAGCTCCGGGGCCCCCAATCAGCCCCAGCATTTT

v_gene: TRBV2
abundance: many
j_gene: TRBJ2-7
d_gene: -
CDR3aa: CASSDSYEQYF
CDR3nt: TGTGCCAGCAGTGACTCCTACGAGCAGTACTTC

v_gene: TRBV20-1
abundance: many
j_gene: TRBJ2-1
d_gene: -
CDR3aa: CSAIDGVDEQFF
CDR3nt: TGCAGTGCAATCGACGGTGTCGATGAGCAGTTCTTC

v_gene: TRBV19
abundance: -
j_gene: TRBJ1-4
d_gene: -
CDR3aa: CASSIVGGTNEKLFF
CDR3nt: TGTGCCAGTAGTATAGTGGGGGGAACTAATGAAAAACTGTTTTTT

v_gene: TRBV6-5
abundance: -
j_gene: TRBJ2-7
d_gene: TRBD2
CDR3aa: CASSYFVAGGREQYF
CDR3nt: TGTGCCAGCAGTTACTTCGTAGCGGGGGGGCGTGAGCAGTACTTC

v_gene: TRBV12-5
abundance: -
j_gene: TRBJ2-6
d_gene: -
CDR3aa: CASAGSGANVLTF
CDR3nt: TGTGCTAGTGCTGGCTCTGGGGCCAACGTCCTGACTTTC

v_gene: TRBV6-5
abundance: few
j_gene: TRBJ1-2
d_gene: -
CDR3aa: CASSSQGDGNGYTF
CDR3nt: TGTGCCAGCAGTTCACAGGGAGACGGGAATGGCTACACCTTC

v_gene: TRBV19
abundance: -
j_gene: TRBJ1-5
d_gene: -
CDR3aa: CASRSGARGGNQPQHF
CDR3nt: TGTGCCAGTCGTTCGGGGGCACGAGGAGGCAATCAGCCCCAGCATTTT

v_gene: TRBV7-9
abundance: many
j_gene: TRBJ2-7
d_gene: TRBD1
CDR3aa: CASSKQGASHEQYF
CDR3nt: TGTGCCAGCAGCAAACAGGGGGCAAGCCACGAGCAGTACTTC

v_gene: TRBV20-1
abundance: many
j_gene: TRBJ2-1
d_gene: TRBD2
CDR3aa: CSAGLAKSYNEQFF
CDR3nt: TGCAGTGCTGGACTAGCGAAGTCCTACAATGAGCAGTTCTTC

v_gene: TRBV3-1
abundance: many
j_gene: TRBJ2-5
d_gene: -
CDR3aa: CASSPLQGRAEETQYF
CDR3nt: TGTGCCAGCAGCCCTCTTCAAGGAAGGGCGGAAGAGACCCAGTACTTC

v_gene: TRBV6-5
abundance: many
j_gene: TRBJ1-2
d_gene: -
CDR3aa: CASSSAGDGYTF
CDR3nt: TGTGCCAGCAGTTCGGCCGGGGATGGCTACACCTTC

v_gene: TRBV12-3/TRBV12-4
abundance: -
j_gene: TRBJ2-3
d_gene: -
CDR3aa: CASSLTPSSPGADTQYF
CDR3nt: TGTGCCAGCAGCCTCACCCCCTCATCTCCCGGGGCAGATACGCAGTATTTT

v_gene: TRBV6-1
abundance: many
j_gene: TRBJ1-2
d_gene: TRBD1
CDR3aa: CATGDRGYGYTF
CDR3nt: TGTGCCACCGGGGACAGGGGATACGGCTACACCTTC

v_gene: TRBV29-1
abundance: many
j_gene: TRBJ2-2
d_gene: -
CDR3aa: CSVRTSTGELFF
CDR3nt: TGCAGCGTCCGAACCTCGACCGGGGAGCTGTTTTTT

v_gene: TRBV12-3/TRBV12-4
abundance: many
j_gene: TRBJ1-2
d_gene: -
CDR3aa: CASSLAQGFGYTF
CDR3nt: TGTGCCAGCAGTTTAGCACAGGGATTTGGCTACACCTTC

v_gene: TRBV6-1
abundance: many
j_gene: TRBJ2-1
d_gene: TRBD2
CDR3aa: CASSDRLAGFTSSYNEQFF
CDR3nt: TGTGCCAGCAGTGACAGACTAGCGGGGTTTACGAGCTCCTACAATGAGCAGTTCTTC

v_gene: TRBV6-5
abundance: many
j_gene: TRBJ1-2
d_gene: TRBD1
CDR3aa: CASSYYPGQRYGYTF
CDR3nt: TGTGCCAGCAGTTATTATCCGGGACAGCGGTATGGCTACACCTTC

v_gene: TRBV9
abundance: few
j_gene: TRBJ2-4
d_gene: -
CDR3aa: CASSAHTGSIQYF
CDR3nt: TGTGCCAGCAGCGCTCACACAGGGTCCATTCAGTACTTC

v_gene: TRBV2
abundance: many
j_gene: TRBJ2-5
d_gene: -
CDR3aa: CASSDYSILETQYF
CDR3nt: TGTGCCAGCAGCGATTACAGCATACTAGAGACCCAGTACTTC

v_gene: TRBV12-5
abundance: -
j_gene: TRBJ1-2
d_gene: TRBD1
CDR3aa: CASGLERDRRRDTF
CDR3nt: TGTGCTAGTGGTTTGGAGCGGGACAGGAGGCGCGACACCTTC

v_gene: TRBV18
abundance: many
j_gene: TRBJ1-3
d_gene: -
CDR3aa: CASSPPGFGNTIYF
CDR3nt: TGTGCCAGCTCACCACCGGGGTTTGGAAACACCATATATTTT

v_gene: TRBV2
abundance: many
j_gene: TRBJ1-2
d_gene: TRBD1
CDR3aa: CATGAPDRADGYTF
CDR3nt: TGTGCCACGGGAGCTCCGGACAGGGCGGATGGCTACACCTTC

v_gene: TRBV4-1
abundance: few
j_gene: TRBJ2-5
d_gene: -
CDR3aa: CASSQDGLESETQYF
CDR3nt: TGCGCCAGCAGCCAAGATGGGCTAGAATCAGAGACCCAGTACTTC

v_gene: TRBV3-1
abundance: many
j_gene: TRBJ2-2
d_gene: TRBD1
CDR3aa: CASSLGTGNGELFF
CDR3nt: TGTGCCAGCAGTCTCGGGACAGGGAACGGGGAGCTGTTTTTT

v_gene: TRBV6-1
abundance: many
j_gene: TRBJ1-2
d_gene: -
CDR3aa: CASGGNDYGYTF
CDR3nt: TGTGCCAGCGGGGGGAACGATTATGGCTACACCTTC

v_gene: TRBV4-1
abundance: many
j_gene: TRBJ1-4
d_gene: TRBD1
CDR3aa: CASSQAAGTGSEKLFF
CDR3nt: TGCGCCAGCAGCCAAGCCGCCGGGACAGGGTCCGAAAAACTGTTTTTT

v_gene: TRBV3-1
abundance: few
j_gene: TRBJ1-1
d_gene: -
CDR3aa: CASSQEWGAEAFF
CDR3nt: TGTGCCAGCAGCCAAGAGTGGGGAGCTGAAGCTTTCTTT

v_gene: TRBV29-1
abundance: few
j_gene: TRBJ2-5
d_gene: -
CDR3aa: CSVQLGMETQYF
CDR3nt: TGCAGCGTGCAACTAGGTATGGAGACCCAGTACTTC

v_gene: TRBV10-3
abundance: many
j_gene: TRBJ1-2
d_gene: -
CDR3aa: CAISGTGPNYGYTF
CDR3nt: TGTGCCATCAGTGGAACAGGCCCTAACTATGGCTACACCTTC

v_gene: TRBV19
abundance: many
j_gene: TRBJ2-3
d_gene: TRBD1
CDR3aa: CASTTGQGYTDTQYF
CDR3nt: TGTGCCAGTACCACCGGACAGGGGTACACAGATACGCAGTATTTT